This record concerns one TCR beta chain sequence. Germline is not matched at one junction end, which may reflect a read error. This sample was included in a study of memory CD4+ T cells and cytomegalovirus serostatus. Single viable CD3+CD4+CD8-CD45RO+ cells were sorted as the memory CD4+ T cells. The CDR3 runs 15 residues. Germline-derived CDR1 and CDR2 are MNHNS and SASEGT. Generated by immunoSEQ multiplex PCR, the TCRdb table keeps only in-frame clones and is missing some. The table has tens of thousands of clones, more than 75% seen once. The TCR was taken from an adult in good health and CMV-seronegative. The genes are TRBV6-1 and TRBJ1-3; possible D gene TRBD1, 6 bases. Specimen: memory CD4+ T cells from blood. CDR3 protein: CASREGGSSGNTIYF. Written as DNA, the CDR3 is TGTGCCAGCAGGGAAGGGGGGAGCTCTGGAAACACCATATATTTT.